Listed below are T cell receptor beta chains from one sample, sequenced in a study of blood T cell repertoires in COVID-19. Sequencing used immunoSEQ multiplex PCR; TCRdb keeps in-frame clones, though not all of them. The sample shows under 95,000 clones, under 95% of them seen only once. Specimen: peripheral blood. The receptors were gathered from a woman aged 45-60 years in a cohort sampled during active COVID-19. Each CDR3 is given with its conserved first and last residue. Fields, in order: V gene, J gene, CDR3 protein.

TRBV2	TRBJ1-1	CASSYRTAATEAFF
TRBV5-1	TRBJ1-2	CASSFGTGDGYTF
TRBV27	TRBJ2-5	CASRRELAGGRVETQYF
TRBV6-5	TRBJ2-7	CASSSSGGYSYEQYF
TRBV12-3/TRBV12-4	TRBJ1-2	CASSRRGGYGYTF
TRBV2	TRBJ2-2	CASSEPETGRNTGELFF
TRBV7-8	TRBJ1-6	CASSASRSPLHF
TRBV5-1	TRBJ1-2	CASSWTGYGYTF
TRBV28	TRBJ2-7	CATLGLAGSYEQYF
TRBV5-1	TRBJ1-2	CASSFKGRGLANYGYTF
TRBV6-2/TRBV6-3	TRBJ2-5	CASSTRGGTLRETQYF
TRBV9	TRBJ2-2	CASSPRGENTGELFF
TRBV5-4	TRBJ2-7	CASSLGGFGGTYEQYF
TRBV5-1	TRBJ2-5	CASSPASGGAVKTQYF
TRBV29-1	TRBJ2-7	CSVGNSVHEQYF
TRBV19	TRBJ2-3	CASKASGSTDTQYF
TRBV19	TRBJ1-1	CASRRSPPGVEAFF
TRBV25-1	TRBJ1-2	CASSRQGAGGYTF
TRBV15	TRBJ1-5	CATSRGGGTGRSNQPQHF
TRBV11-2	TRBJ2-7	CASSPGRTSGRPYGWYF
TRBV19	TRBJ2-4	CASSIQGTTNIQYF
TRBV30	TRBJ1-1	CAWNKNTEAFF
TRBV3-1/TRBV3-2	TRBJ1-3	CASSQVPRGSGNTIYF
TRBV18	TRBJ2-3	CASSRAPSGSLMDADTQYF
TRBV4-1	TRBJ2-1	CASRVSGGPNSYNEQFF
TRBV28	TRBJ1-2	CASSLLWTVRTYGYTF
TRBV20-1	TRBJ2-5	CSASWGVGQETQYF
TRBV19	TRBJ2-3	CASSGRDSRTDTQYF
TRBV2	TRBJ2-3	CASALSGSSTDTQYF
TRBV18	TRBJ1-5	CASSLGGTGVNQPQHF
TRBV27	TRBJ1-3	CASSLSTRGYGNTIYF
TRBV28	TRBJ2-2	CASSLEQGRITGELFF
TRBV19	TRBJ1-1	CASSRTGLEAFF
TRBV24-1	TRBJ2-1	CATRGLANNEQFF
TRBV7-9	TRBJ2-1	CASSYPLRAGLPYNEQFF
TRBV18	TRBJ2-1	CASSPLLAGYNEQFF
TRBV5-4	TRBJ1-3	CASTFGGYSSGNTIYF
TRBV10-3	TRBJ2-3	CAISPGGGADTQYF
TRBV27	TRBJ2-7	CASRPLAGGSYEQYF
TRBV7-8	TRBJ2-2	CASRWGTDTGELFF
TRBV6-4	TRBJ2-7	CASSDRFGGGEQYF
TRBV5-8	TRBJ1-6	CATGVLGNSPLHF
TRBV28	TRBJ1-2	CGTGKDYGYTF
TRBV7-2	TRBJ2-2	CASSLNRGAGELFF
TRBV9	TRBJ2-5	CASSELGGETQYF